A selection of T cell receptor beta chains follows, all from one sample in a study of control samples from healthy donors and cancer patients. Repertoires were generated with immunoSEQ multiplex PCR, while TCRdb's copy carries only in-frame clones and drops some. The sample yields approximately 150,000 clones, 91% seen once. Sequenced sample: blood. Every receptor here comes from a man aged 30 to 45 in good health. The conserved cysteine and the conserved F or W are not part of the CDR3 here. Size tells how often a clone was seen (once, few, many) or the class of an expanded clone, and some rows leave it out.

v_gene	abundance	j_gene	CDR3aa
TRBV28	-	TRBJ1-5	ASSPRSRGNQPQH
TRBV2	once	TRBJ2-3	ASSGRKRGLASTDTQY
TRBV11-2	-	TRBJ1-6	ASSRTIGNSPLH
TRBV9	-	TRBJ1-1	ASSVETNTEAF
TRBV4-2	-	TRBJ2-3	ASSHAGGDTQY
TRBV4-1	-	TRBJ1-2	ASSQKDRVDYGYT
TRBV5-1	-	TRBJ1-5	ASIPGDSNQPQH
TRBV5-8	-	TRBJ2-3	ASSLEGQTSTDTQY
TRBV27	-	TRBJ2-2	ASSTTAFANTGELF
TRBV11-2	-	TRBJ1-1	ASSLKGDTEAF
TRBV18	once	TRBJ1-1	ASSPGGYREEAF
TRBV28	-	TRBJ1-5	ASSFSYQPQH
TRBV5-6	-	TRBJ1-1	ASSLGGGTEAF
TRBV10-3	-	TRBJ2-7	AIRSRYEQY
TRBV6-5	-	TRBJ2-1	ASSWSWEGEQF
TRBV19	-	TRBJ2-7	ASSIDRRDTYEQY
TRBV2	-	TRBJ2-7	ASTTGSSYEQY
TRBV3-1/TRBV3-2	-	TRBJ2-1	ASSQDEGVLTNNEQF
TRBV18	-	TRBJ2-3	ASSPAGDTQY
TRBV24-1	-	TRBJ2-3	ATSDKKLDGTDTQY
TRBV6-1	-	TRBJ2-6	ASSELGTGANVLT
TRBV6-5	-	TRBJ2-7	ASSTGGPYEQY
TRBV6-5	-	TRBJ2-2	ASRRYTGELF
TRBV27	-	TRBJ1-6	ASSQTVSNSPLH
TRBV25-1	-	TRBJ2-1	ASSDTGGLAEDEQF
TRBV29-1	-	TRBJ1-2	SVESRDRAVGGYT
TRBV24-1	-	TRBJ2-3	ATRQSMGTDTQY
TRBV12-3/TRBV12-4	-	TRBJ2-3	ASSLGGADTQY
TRBV30	-	TRBJ1-2	AWSVRWGSYGYT
TRBV5-1	few	TRBJ2-7	ASSPGGYVGNEQY
TRBV30	-	TRBJ1-3	ALLPGVRSGNTIY
TRBV7-2	-	TRBJ2-3	ASSLVGGLTDTQY
TRBV7-2	-	TRBJ2-7	ASSIPTGTSGGEQY
TRBV12-3/TRBV12-4	-	TRBJ1-2	ASSLAAGDGYT
TRBV19	-	TRBJ2-7	ASKPGTSLYEQY
TRBV5-1	-	TRBJ2-7	ASSLERTGDEQY
TRBV4-2	-	TRBJ2-1	ASSQEVGARYNEQF
TRBV2	few	TRBJ1-4	ASSEQGAANEKLF
TRBV23-1	-	TRBJ1-5	ASSPDYRDNYSNQPQH
TRBV24-1	-	TRBJ2-2	ATSDLSDEFGTGELF
TRBV7-9	-	TRBJ1-4	ASSLRGGDEKLF
TRBV2	-	TRBJ1-2	ASSEAGQGLNGYT
TRBV27	-	TRBJ1-2	ASCPAGPSNYGYT
TRBV5-1	-	TRBJ2-2	ASSLGDREAGELF
TRBV7-3	-	TRBJ1-2	ASSPDGSERYT